This TCR beta chain was sequenced during a study of somatic mutations in cytotoxic T cells in rheumatoid arthritis (TCRdb year 2017). Broadly, across the study: Right after diagnosis and prior to the start of any treatment, 30 ml EDTA of peripheral blood was drawn from patients. Sorted V beta1+ cells also underwent TCRB sequencing, and some V beta antibody-stained T-cell populations were flow-sorted at nearly 100% purity on a FACSAria II or Sony SH800. To characterize clonality, the study used TCRB deep sequencing while asking whether somatic mutations are carried by expanded CD8+ T-cell clones in newly diagnosed, untreated rheumatoid arthritis. TCRB deep sequencing covered approximately 64 patients with rheumatoid arthritis along with 15 to 25 healthy controls. Median age was essentially the same in the patient group and the control group.

Notes on this clone: Its antigen remains undetermined. The sample holds no much larger clone one base away, and base qualities are not on file.

The paper's findings and limits, for the study overall: It was unknown which antigens the expanded CD8+ clones targeted, and their absence from virus-specific databases did not exclude viral specificity. Healthy controls showed no age-related increase in CD8+ clonality, whereas patients did (Spearman r of about 0.5). The finding that TRBV07 was slightly underrepresented in patients was left unadjusted for multiple comparisons. There was no significant difference in CD8+ T-cell clonality between rheumatoid arthritis patients and age-matched healthy controls. In 8 out of 65 patients, more than 20% of CD8+ cells belonged to the largest CD8+ clone, while several identical CD8+ TCRB sequences were shared between blood and synovial fluid.

The immunoSEQ assay was applied to genomic DNA for TCRB CDR3 sequencing. The study's own analysis went as follows. When patient CD8+ clones exceeding 1% were checked against published virus-specific TCRB sequences, only a few matched. The analyses included only productive TCRB rearrangements. Clonality was calculated as a Shannon entropy-based productive clonality index, and a clone was defined by a unique TCRB CDR3 sequence. Repertoire overlap between two samples was calculated from the template counts of each clone relative to total templates per sample. V-gene usage from TCRB sequencing and V-gene usage measured by flow cytometry were correlated (Spearman r of about 0.62). As stored in TCRdb, this immuneACCESS dataset retains in-frame rearrangements with V and J assigned. A fraction of the clones does not appear; measured against another copy, unresolved V genes explain less than half of the discrepancy, and the remainder lacks a known reason. D and trimming come from the DNA, and the V and J calls and clone size come from that table. This sample is represented by roughly 2,400 clones; 77% of them were singletons. The ten largest make up around 47% of the sample.

On an AutoMACS, CD4+ and CD8+ cells were isolated via positive magnetic bead selection, and their purity was verified by flow cytometry. Initial screening for clonal expansions relied on flow cytometry with a TCR V beta antibody panel, after which sorted CD8+ fractions underwent TCRB deep sequencing for characterization. Peripheral blood mononuclear cells were isolated by Ficoll-Paque PLUS density gradient separation. DNA was extracted from CD4-enriched, CD8-enriched or PBMC samples with Nucleospin Tissue or Tissue XS kits and quantified with a Qubit 2.0 fluorometer. V is pruned by 4 bases and J by 0 bases, leaving 11 bases of the junction without a gene match. Counted from cysteine to phenylalanine, this CDR3 has 20 amino acids. Of the read, only the CDR3 DNA is kept; its 60 bases are in frame from base 1. Based on the germline V gene, the CDR1 and CDR2 sequences are ENHRY and SYGVKD.

Sequencing input: CD8+ T cells sorted from blood. The clonotype comes from a man aged 65 to 85 with rheumatoid arthritis. Recombination linked TRBV10-3 to TRBJ2-3; 15 middle bases align to TRBD2. The CDR3 corresponds to CAISALARTSGRVSTDTQYF. The sequenced DNA is TGTGCCATCAGTGCTCTCGCGAGGACTAGCGGGAGGGTAAGCACAGATACGCAGTATTTT.